This T cell receptor beta chain stems from a study of cytomegalovirus exposure and HLA in healthy donors. 13 Jbeta primers and 60 Vbeta primers were used for the PCR. Clones were sequenced by immunoSEQ multiplex PCR, and TCRdb holds only the in-frame ones, with some missing. The profile shows 100,000 to 150,000 clones, 75% to 85% of them singletons. The CDR3 covers 12 residues. Germline CDR1 and CDR2: SEHNR and FQNEAQ (reference sequence). Trimming left V 0 bases short and J 9 bases short, with 6 bases between. Whole-study findings and limits: The study carried out a later analysis of TCR beta sequences. It associated about 15,000 of them with specific HLA alleles at a false discovery rate of 0.05.

As regards this clone: Its target is unknown.

The donors gave bone marrow, and they were healthy. The chain joins TRBV7-9 to TRBJ2-1, with D unclear. This receptor was identified in a man aged 35 to 55 in good health and CMV-seronegative. The sequenced sample was PBMCs. The CDR3 reads CASSLAFGEQFF. The CDR3 DNA is TGTGCCAGCAGCTTAGCCTTCGGTGAGCAGTTCTTC. The complete variable domain, with remaining parts taken from reference TRBV7-9 and TRBJ2-1, reads DTGVSQNPRHKITKRGQNVTFRCDPISEHNRLYWYRQTLGQGPEFLTYFQNEAQLEKSRLLSDRFSAERPKGSFSTLEIQRTEQGDSAMYLCASSLAFGEQFFGPGTRLTVL.